Listed below are T cell receptor beta chains from one sample, sequenced in a study of beta chain features in type 1 diabetes. Method: immunoSEQ multiplex PCR; TCRdb's copy keeps in-frame clones and lacks some. In the table there are 240,000 or so clones, about a fifth of which are singletons. The specimen was naive CD4+ T cells from blood. The receptors here all came from a woman aged 40 to 49 with type 1 diabetes. CDR3s include the opening cysteine and the closing phenylalanine or tryptophan. A D gene is named only where the DNA matches it firmly. Some rows mark clone size as missing; the rest say once, few, many or name a class of expanded clone.

len: 15; abundance: few; v_gene: TRBV5-4; d_gene: TRBD2; j_gene: TRBJ2-1; CDR3aa: CASSLVAGGYNEQFF; CDR3nt: TGTGCCAGCAGCTTGGTAGCGGGGGGGTACAATGAGCAGTTCTTC
len: 14; abundance: .; v_gene: TRBV9; d_gene: TRBD2; j_gene: TRBJ2-7; CDR3aa: CASSGTSGSYEQYF; CDR3nt: TGTGCCAGCAGTGGGACTAGCGGGAGTTACGAGCAGTACTTC
len: 12; abundance: .; v_gene: TRBV29-1; d_gene: TRBD2; j_gene: TRBJ2-7; CDR3aa: CSGRLAGYEQYF; CDR3nt: TGCAGCGGGCGACTAGCGGGTTACGAGCAGTACTTC
len: 14; abundance: .; v_gene: TRBV18; d_gene: .; j_gene: TRBJ2-5; CDR3aa: CASSPGPGQETQYF; CDR3nt: TGTGCCAGCTCACCAGGTCCAGGCCAAGAGACCCAGTACTTC
len: 14; abundance: .; v_gene: TRBV5-1; d_gene: .; j_gene: TRBJ1-2; CDR3aa: CASSGLLTGYGYTF; CDR3nt: TGCGCCAGCAGCGGTCTCCTAACTGGCTATGGCTACACCTTC
len: 14; abundance: .; v_gene: TRBV29-1; d_gene: TRBD2; j_gene: TRBJ2-1; CDR3aa: CSVLGASGGNEQFF; CDR3nt: TGCAGCGTGCTGGGGGCTAGCGGGGGGAATGAGCAGTTCTTC
len: 12; abundance: few; v_gene: TRBV19; d_gene: TRBD1; j_gene: TRBJ2-7; CDR3aa: CASSGTGHEQYF; CDR3nt: TGTGCCAGTAGCGGGACAGGCCACGAGCAGTACTTC
len: 19; abundance: .; v_gene: TRBV23-1; d_gene: .; j_gene: TRBJ2-1; CDR3aa: CASSQSRGTDPSSYNEQFF; CDR3nt: TGCGCCAGCAGTCAATCTCGGGGGACAGATCCTAGCTCCTACAATGAGCAGTTCTTC
len: 14; abundance: few; v_gene: TRBV7-9; d_gene: TRBD1; j_gene: TRBJ2-7; CDR3aa: CASSPGQGRDEQYF; CDR3nt: TGTGCCAGCAGCCCGGGACAGGGGAGGGACGAGCAGTACTTC
len: 13; abundance: few; v_gene: TRBV2; d_gene: TRBD1; j_gene: TRBJ2-5; CDR3aa: CASRGSRDSIQYF; CDR3nt: TGTGCCAGCAGGGGATCCCGGGACAGTATCCAGTACTTC
len: 12; abundance: .; v_gene: TRBV30; d_gene: TRBD1; j_gene: TRBJ1-2; CDR3aa: CAGGDRGYGYTF; CDR3nt: TGTGCCGGGGGGGACAGGGGCTATGGCTACACCTTC
len: 16; abundance: few; v_gene: TRBV5-4; d_gene: .; j_gene: TRBJ1-2; CDR3aa: CASSPNSGTGGMGYTF; CDR3nt: TGTGCCAGCAGCCCGAATTCCGGGACTGGGGGTATGGGCTACACCTTC
len: 14; abundance: few; v_gene: TRBV7-3; d_gene: .; j_gene: TRBJ2-7; CDR3aa: CASSLGPAQLEQYF; CDR3nt: TGTGCCAGCAGCTTAGGGCCGGCGCAGCTCGAGCAGTACTTC
len: 18; abundance: .; v_gene: TRBV5-4; d_gene: TRBD2; j_gene: TRBJ2-1; CDR3aa: CASCEGKRIIAGDNEQFF; CDR3nt: TGTGCCAGCTGTGAGGGTAAGAGAATAATAGCGGGAGACAATGAGCAGTTCTTC
len: 15; abundance: few; v_gene: TRBV4-1; d_gene: TRBD1; j_gene: TRBJ2-5; CDR3aa: CASSQETGGGETQYF; CDR3nt: TGCGCCAGCAGCCAAGAGACAGGGGGCGGCGAGACCCAGTACTTC
len: 13; abundance: few; v_gene: TRBV6-6; d_gene: .; j_gene: TRBJ2-5; CDR3aa: CASMRGPQETQYF; CDR3nt: TGTGCCAGCATGCGGGGCCCCCAAGAGACCCAGTACTTC
len: 14; abundance: .; v_gene: TRBV27; d_gene: .; j_gene: TRBJ1-5; CDR3aa: CASSLGARNQPQHF; CDR3nt: TGTGCCAGCAGTTTAGGGGCCCGCAATCAGCCCCAGCATTTT
len: 12; abundance: few; v_gene: TRBV5-4; d_gene: TRBD1; j_gene: TRBJ2-3; CDR3aa: CASSLEGTGEYF; CDR3nt: TGTGCCAGCAGCTTGGAAGGGACAGGGGAATATTTT
len: 13; abundance: few; v_gene: TRBV29-1; d_gene: .; j_gene: TRBJ2-4; CDR3aa: CSVEVEAKNIQYF; CDR3nt: TGCAGCGTTGAAGTGGAGGCCAAAAACATTCAGTACTTC
len: 12; abundance: .; v_gene: TRBV28; d_gene: .; j_gene: TRBJ2-3; CDR3aa: CASGGAQYTQYF; CDR3nt: TGTGCCAGCGGGGGGGCTCAGTATACGCAGTATTTT
len: 14; abundance: once; v_gene: TRBV7-2; d_gene: .; j_gene: TRBJ2-3; CDR3aa: CASSLGLSTDTQYF; CDR3nt: TGTGCCAGCAGCTTAGGTCTCTCCACAGATACGCAGTATTTT
len: 15; abundance: few; v_gene: TRBV7-2; d_gene: TRBD1; j_gene: TRBJ2-5; CDR3aa: CASSGLGQTEETQYF; CDR3nt: TGTGCCAGCAGCGGCCTGGGACAGACGGAAGAGACCCAGTACTTC
len: 14; abundance: .; v_gene: TRBV10-3; d_gene: .; j_gene: TRBJ2-7; CDR3aa: CAISESQGSYEQYF; CDR3nt: TGTGCCATCAGTGAGTCACAAGGGAGCTACGAGCAGTACTTC
len: 14; abundance: .; v_gene: TRBV11-2; d_gene: .; j_gene: TRBJ2-1; CDR3aa: CASSPTRGNNEQFF; CDR3nt: TGTGCCAGCAGCCCCACCCGGGGGAACAATGAGCAGTTCTTC
len: 15; abundance: .; v_gene: TRBV30; d_gene: TRBD2; j_gene: TRBJ2-1; CDR3aa: CAWSVGLAGTNEQFF; CDR3nt: TGTGCCTGGAGTGTAGGGCTAGCGGGAACCAATGAGCAGTTCTTC
len: 15; abundance: few; v_gene: TRBV28; d_gene: TRBD2; j_gene: TRBJ2-7; CDR3aa: CASSSLAGGLSEQYF; CDR3nt: TGTGCCAGCAGTTCACTAGCGGGAGGGCTCTCCGAGCAGTACTTC
len: 15; abundance: .; v_gene: TRBV4-2; d_gene: .; j_gene: TRBJ2-7; CDR3aa: CASSQDPQVTYEQYF; CDR3nt: TGTGCCAGCAGCCAAGATCCACAGGTGACCTACGAGCAGTACTTC
len: 19; abundance: few; v_gene: TRBV5-4; d_gene: TRBD2; j_gene: TRBJ2-1; CDR3aa: CASSLRGTSGRVSYNEQFF; CDR3nt: TGTGCCAGCAGCTTGAGGGGGACTAGCGGGAGGGTCTCCTACAATGAGCAGTTCTTC
len: 15; abundance: few; v_gene: TRBV30; d_gene: .; j_gene: TRBJ1-5; CDR3aa: CAWSSDTYSNQPQHF; CDR3nt: TGTGCCTGGAGTTCCGACACCTATAGCAATCAGCCCCAGCATTTT
len: 15; abundance: few; v_gene: TRBV29-1; d_gene: .; j_gene: TRBJ1-3; CDR3aa: CSVGEGDSSGNTIYF; CDR3nt: TGCAGCGTCGGAGAGGGGGATAGCTCTGGAAACACCATATATTTT
len: 15; abundance: few; v_gene: TRBV4-3; d_gene: .; j_gene: TRBJ1-4; CDR3aa: CASSSVQGMTEKLFF; CDR3nt: TGCGCCAGCAGCTCCGTACAGGGTATGACCGAAAAACTGTTTTTT
len: 15; abundance: few; v_gene: TRBV11-1; d_gene: .; j_gene: TRBJ2-7; CDR3aa: CASSPGLSSLYEQYF; CDR3nt: TGTGCCAGCAGCCCGGGACTCTCAAGCTTATACGAGCAGTACTTC
len: 13; abundance: few; v_gene: TRBV5-4; d_gene: .; j_gene: TRBJ1-3; CDR3aa: CASGRPSGNTIYF; CDR3nt: TGTGCCAGCGGGAGGCCCTCTGGAAACACCATATATTTT
len: 17; abundance: .; v_gene: TRBV10-3; d_gene: TRBD1; j_gene: TRBJ2-2; CDR3aa: CAISESRATGPTGELFF; CDR3nt: TGTGCCATCAGTGAGTCGAGGGCGACAGGGCCCACCGGGGAGCTGTTTTTT
len: 16; abundance: .; v_gene: TRBV4-3; d_gene: .; j_gene: TRBJ1-3; CDR3aa: CASSQDSNSRGNTIYF; CDR3nt: TGCGCCAGCAGCCAAGATAGCAATTCGAGAGGAAACACCATATATTTT
len: 14; abundance: few; v_gene: TRBV7-2; d_gene: TRBD1; j_gene: TRBJ2-7; CDR3aa: CASRTPTGGYEQYF; CDR3nt: TGTGCCAGCAGGACGCCGACAGGGGGCTACGAGCAGTACTTC
len: 17; abundance: .; v_gene: TRBV28; d_gene: .; j_gene: TRBJ2-3; CDR3aa: CASSFLSAASSTDTQYF; CDR3nt: TGTGCCAGCAGTTTCCTCTCCGCGGCCTCTAGCACAGATACGCAGTATTTT
len: 17; abundance: .; v_gene: TRBV19; d_gene: TRBD1; j_gene: TRBJ1-6; CDR3aa: CASSRLTGTGDNSPLHF; CDR3nt: TGTGCCAGTAGTAGACTCACCGGGACAGGGGATAATTCACCCCTCCACTTT
len: 15; abundance: few; v_gene: TRBV7-3; d_gene: TRBD2; j_gene: TRBJ2-4; CDR3aa: CASSSDSGGGNIQYF; CDR3nt: TGTGCCAGCAGCTCCGACTCCGGGGGGGGAAACATTCAGTACTTC
len: 12; abundance: once; v_gene: TRBV7-2; d_gene: .; j_gene: TRBJ2-1; CDR3aa: CASSPSREEQFF; CDR3nt: TGTGCCAGCAGCCCAAGTCGGGAAGAGCAGTTCTTC
len: 14; abundance: .; v_gene: TRBV25-1; d_gene: TRBD2; j_gene: TRBJ2-7; CDR3aa: CASSPTGGSAEQYF; CDR3nt: TGTGCCAGCAGCCCAACGGGGGGATCGGCCGAGCAGTACTTC
len: 16; abundance: .; v_gene: TRBV5-6; d_gene: TRBD2; j_gene: TRBJ2-5; CDR3aa: CASSETSGRGQETQYF; CDR3nt: TGTGCCAGCAGCGAGACTAGCGGGAGGGGACAAGAGACCCAGTACTTC
len: 14; abundance: once; v_gene: TRBV7-9; d_gene: TRBD1; j_gene: TRBJ2-1; CDR3aa: CASSQGQLRNEQFF; CDR3nt: TGTGCCAGCAGCCAGGGACAGCTTCGCAATGAGCAGTTCTTC
len: 13; abundance: .; v_gene: TRBV9; d_gene: .; j_gene: TRBJ2-5; CDR3aa: CASSVGGAETQYF; CDR3nt: TGTGCCAGCAGCGTAGGGGGCGCGGAGACCCAGTACTTC
len: 15; abundance: .; v_gene: TRBV13; d_gene: .; j_gene: TRBJ2-7; CDR3aa: CASSLREGVGYEQYF; CDR3nt: TGTGCCAGCAGCTTACGCGAGGGGGTAGGATACGAGCAGTACTTC
len: 15; abundance: .; v_gene: TRBV28; d_gene: TRBD2; j_gene: TRBJ2-1; CDR3aa: CASSRTSGIYNEQFF; CDR3nt: TGTGCCAGCAGTCGGACTAGCGGGATCTACAATGAGCAGTTCTTC
len: 12; abundance: few; v_gene: TRBV7-2; d_gene: .; j_gene: TRBJ1-2; CDR3aa: CASSLPGNGYTF; CDR3nt: TGTGCCAGCAGCTTACCAGGGAACGGCTACACCTTC
len: 16; abundance: .; v_gene: TRBV19; d_gene: TRBD2; j_gene: TRBJ2-1; CDR3aa: CASSRLLSGSYNEQFF; CDR3nt: TGTGCCAGTAGTCGTTTACTGAGCGGGAGTTACAATGAGCAGTTCTTC
len: 17; abundance: .; v_gene: TRBV4-1; d_gene: .; j_gene: TRBJ1-1; CDR3aa: CASSQGQLGHLNTEAFF; CDR3nt: TGCGCCAGCAGCCAAGGGCAACTGGGACACCTGAACACTGAAGCTTTCTTT
len: 15; abundance: few; v_gene: TRBV9; d_gene: TRBD2; j_gene: TRBJ2-1; CDR3aa: CASSAGLADYNEQFF; CDR3nt: TGTGCCAGCAGCGCCGGACTAGCGGACTACAATGAGCAGTTCTTC
len: 15; abundance: .; v_gene: TRBV5-1; d_gene: .; j_gene: TRBJ2-7; CDR3aa: CASSLSLALSYEQYF; CDR3nt: TGCGCCAGCAGCTTGTCTCTCGCACTCTCCTACGAGCAGTACTTC
len: 16; abundance: few; v_gene: TRBV6-5; d_gene: .; j_gene: TRBJ2-1; CDR3aa: CASSYFGQSSYNEQFF; CDR3nt: TGTGCCAGCAGTTACTTTGGACAGAGCTCCTACAATGAGCAGTTCTTC
len: 15; abundance: .; v_gene: TRBV9; d_gene: .; j_gene: TRBJ2-1; CDR3aa: CASSVGGLSYNEQFF; CDR3nt: TGTGCCAGCAGCGTAGGCGGTCTCTCCTACAATGAGCAGTTCTTC
len: 14; abundance: .; v_gene: TRBV4-1; d_gene: .; j_gene: TRBJ2-3; CDR3aa: CASSLDFITDTQYF; CDR3nt: TGCGCCAGCAGCCTGGACTTTATCACAGATACGCAGTATTTT
len: 14; abundance: few; v_gene: TRBV9; d_gene: TRBD1; j_gene: TRBJ2-5; CDR3aa: CASSSRDRWETQYF; CDR3nt: TGTGCCAGCAGCAGCCGGGACAGGTGGGAGACCCAGTACTTC
len: 13; abundance: few; v_gene: TRBV28; d_gene: .; j_gene: TRBJ2-3; CDR3aa: CASSSLNTDTQYF; CDR3nt: TGTGCCAGCAGTTCCTTAAATACAGATACGCAGTATTTT
len: 15; abundance: .; v_gene: TRBV14; d_gene: TRBD1; j_gene: TRBJ1-1; CDR3aa: CASSQFPTGLTEAFF; CDR3nt: TGTGCCAGCAGCCAATTTCCGACAGGGCTCACTGAAGCTTTCTTT